A single sample gave rise to the 12 T cell receptor beta chains below, sequenced in a study of tumor-infiltrating lymphocytes in localized non-small cell lung cancer. The repertoire was sequenced with immunoSEQ multiplex PCR; TCRdb's copy has only in-frame clones and lacks some. The repertoire holds tens of thousands of clones, about 80% seen once, with approximately 3.6% in the top ten. Sample: lung tumor tissue. The receptors were sampled from a human donor with non-small cell lung cancer.

CDR3 sequence: CAISEPSYTEAFF. CDR3 in DNA: TGTGCCATCAGTGAGCCCTCGTACACTGAAGCTTTCTTT. This chain connects TRBV10-3 to TRBJ1-1; D is uncertain. The germline V gene encodes CDR1 ENHRY and CDR2 SYGVKD. This CDR3 has 13 residues. V lost 2 bases to trimming and J lost 3 bases, with 7 bases between them.

This clone was found once. The rearrangement links TRBV28 to TRBJ2-6; the D gene is possibly TRBD1 (6 bases). The CDR3 has 15 amino acids. Germline CDR1 reads MDHEN; CDR2 reads SYDVKM. V lost 5 bases and J 2 bases, leaving 10 bases between the germline ends. The CDR3 region has the DNA TGTGCCAGCAGTACAGGGTCGGCTGGGGCCAACGTCCTGACTTTC. It yields the protein CASSTGSAGANVLTF.

This clone was observed a few times. The sample carries other DNA sequences with the same CDR3. The chain links TRBV10-2 to TRBJ1-1; D gene uncertain. CDR1 is WSHSY, CDR2 SAAADI, per germline. Trimming took 7 bases from V and 1 from J, leaving 7 bases between them. This CDR3 region has 12 residues. CDR3 DNA sequence: TGCGCCAGCATTGGTGGGAACACTGAAGCTTTCTTT. Its protein is CASIGGNTEAFF.

Here the CDR3 DNA reads TGTGCCAGCAGCTCAAGAGGGACGGAGACCCAGTACTTC. It specifies CASSSRGTETQYF. The chain has TRBV14 and TRBJ2-5; perhaps D is TRBD1 or TRBD2 (5 bases each). The CDR3 is 13 amino acids. Germline lookup yields CDR1 SGHDN and CDR2 FVKESK. V lost 5 bases and J lost 5, with 12 bases in between.

The chain carries TRBV11-2 and TRBJ2-3; 9 bases are a match to TRBD2. The CDR3 has 15 amino acids. Germline trimming cut 2 bases from V and 7 bases from J; bases unmatched to any gene: 7. The germline CDR1 and CDR2 sequences are SGHAT and FQNNGV. In nucleotides, the CDR3 is TGTGCCAGCAGCTTATCGGCGGGAGGGCCTAATACGCAGTATTTT. This gives the protein CASSLSAGGPNTQYF.

This clone occurred once. The J gene is TRBJ2-5, the V gene TRBV20-1, with D maybe TRBD1 (7 bases). Trimming took off 5 bases at V and 5 bases at J, with 9 bases between the two ends. The germline gives CDR1 DFQATT, CDR2 SNEGSKA (reference sequence). The CDR3 runs 11 residues. The CDR3 DNA reads as TGCAGTGCTCCAGGGGGGGAGACCCAGTACTTC. Protein sequence: CSAPGGETQYF.

The V gene is TRBV5-1, the J gene TRBJ2-5, with D possibly matching TRBD1 (6 bases). V was cut by 3 bases and J by 5 bases, with 14 bases left in between. Germline V gene lookup returns CDR1 SGHRS and CDR2 YFSETQ. This CDR3 spans 14 amino acids. The CDR3 DNA reads as TGCGCCAGCAGCTACCAGGACAGTTGGGAGACCCAGTACTTC. This translates into CASSYQDSWETQYF.

The chain joins TRBV28 to TRBJ1-2; TRBD1 aligns across 7 bases. CDR1 and CDR2 from the germline V gene are MDHEN and SYDVKM. The CDR3 sequence is 13 residues long. The junction had 10 bases not matched to a gene; V was cut back by 7 bases and J by 8 bases. This chain's CDR3 is CASTIQGYRGYTF. The CDR3 nucleotides are TGTGCCAGCACCATACAGGGGTATCGAGGCTACACCTTC.

Here the CDR3 reads CAWRTGSHEAGELFF. The CDR3 coding sequence is TGTGCCTGGAGAACCGGGTCACATGAGGCCGGGGAGCTGTTTTTT. This chain connects TRBV30 to TRBJ2-2; D gene ambiguous. The V gene's germline CDR1 is GTSNPN and CDR2 SVGIG (reference sequence). The CDR3 extends over 15 amino acids. The germline V and J ends were trimmed by 3 bases and 6 bases, with 17 bases remaining between them. The complete variable domain, with remaining parts taken from reference TRBV30 and TRBJ2-2, reads SQTIHQWPATLVQPVGSPLSLECTVEGTSNPNLYWYRQAAGRGLQLLFYSVGIGQISSEVPQNLSASRPQDRQFILSSKKLLLSDSGFYLCAWRTGSHEAGELFFGEGSRLTVL.

This rearrangement joins TRBV6-6 to TRBJ2-7; D might be TRBD1 or TRBD2, each matching 5 bases. The CDR3 is 14 residues long. Trimming removed 2 bases at V and 3 bases at J, with 11 bases between. Germline-derived CDR1 and CDR2 are MNHNY and SVGAGI (reference sequence). CDR3 sequence reads: CASSYGRDGYEQYF. Written as DNA, the CDR3 is TGTGCCAGCAGTTACGGCAGGGACGGCTACGAGCAGTACTTC.

By proportion, this clone is medium-sized. This chain links TRBV7-6 with TRBJ1-2; the D gene is possibly TRBD1 (5 bases). V dropped 1 base and J dropped 3 bases, with 9 bases sitting between them. CDR3 length: 14 residues. Germline lookup yields CDR1 SGHVS and CDR2 FNYEAQ. The CDR3 loop reads CASSLGQGHYGYTF. CDR3 nucleotides: TGTGCCAGCAGCTTAGGGCAGGGCCACTATGGCTACACCTTC.

This clone was seen a single time. The rearrangement uses TRBV6-5 and TRBJ1-1, with TRBD1 matching over 9 bases. The germline V gene encodes CDR1 MNHEY and CDR2 SVGAGI. Unmatched junction bases numbered 7, after V lost 7 bases and J lost 4 bases. The CDR3 runs 14 residues. The CDR3 nucleotides read TGTGCCAGCACCCCACAGGGGGCGAGCACTGAAGCTTTCTTT. It codes for CASTPQGASTEAFF.